The 21 T cell receptor beta chains reported below all come from one sample, sequenced in a study of CD4 T cells in relation to SARS-CoV-2 and coronaviruses. Before the COVID-19 pandemic, during about 2010-2018, CD4+ T cells were taken from unexposed donors. The cells were cultured for roughly 11 days before CD4+ T cells were isolated. No antigen has been assigned to these receptors. Only in-frame clones appear in the TCRdb table, and some are missing; sequencing was by immunoSEQ multiplex PCR. Among roughly 18,000 clones listed, around 80% were seen once. Source material: CD4+ T cells from PBMCs, cultured in vitro. These receptors all stem from a human donor in good health.

This sequence joins TRBV6-1 and TRBJ1-2; 7 bases match TRBD1. Germline trimming cut 4 bases from V and 4 bases from J; bases unmatched to any gene: 15. Germline loops: CDR1 MNHNS, CDR2 SASEGT. The CDR3 length is 17 residues. CDR3 sequence (DNA): TGTGCCAGCAGTGCCCGGTCGGGACAGCTCTTAGGCTATGGCTACACCTTC. Translated, it gives CASSARSGQLLGYGYTF.

CDR3 nucleotides: TGTGCCAGCAGCGCATGGACAGGGAGCGGCGGGAGGTCGGGCACCGGGGAGCTGTTTTTT. This translates into CASSAWTGSGGRSGTGELFF. The chain employs TRBV9 and TRBJ2-2; D is tentatively TRBD1 or TRBD2 (8 bases each). Germline V gives CDR1 SGDLS, CDR2 YYNGEE. The CDR3 length is 20 residues. The V gene lost 3 bases and the J gene lost 4 bases, with 28 bases spanning the gap.

This clone has just one count. V is TRBV10-2 and J is TRBJ2-1; D might be TRBD1 or TRBD2, each matching 5 bases. CDR3 size: 14 residues. CDR1 and CDR2 (germline): WSHSY, SAAADI. V was cut by 6 bases and J by 7 bases, with 16 bases left in between. The CDR3 spells CASRGTGLGNEQFF. The CDR3 nucleotides are TGCGCCAGCAGGGGGACCGGATTGGGGAATGAGCAGTTCTTC.

V usage is TRBV7-9 and J usage is TRBJ2-1; 7 positions match TRBD1. V was clipped by 3 bases and J by 5 bases; unmatched bases: 7. The CDR3 has 15 residues. Germline lookup yields CDR1 SEHNR and CDR2 FQNEAQ (reference sequence). The CDR3 is CASSFRQGSHNEQFF. The CDR3 DNA is TGTGCCAGCAGCTTTAGACAGGGATCCCACAATGAGCAGTTCTTC.

The chain combines TRBV3-1 (or the pseudogene TRBV3-2) with TRBJ2-5, with D tentatively TRBD1 (7 bases). In germline, CDR1 is LGHDT, CDR2 YNNKEL (reference sequence). This CDR3 contains 15 residues. V was cut by 0 bases and J by 6 bases, with 14 bases left in between. CDR3 in amino acids: CASSQDAAGGKTQYF. CDR3 bases: TGTGCCAGCAGCCAAGACGCGGCAGGGGGGAAGACCCAGTACTTC.

The chain couples TRBV19 to TRBJ1-5; D gene unclear. The germline gives CDR1 LNHDA, CDR2 SQIVND (reference sequence). V dropped 3 bases and J dropped 2 bases, with 8 bases sitting between them. This CDR3 is 14 amino acids long. Here the CDR3 reads CASSISVGNQPQHF. The DNA of the CDR3 is TGTGCCAGTAGTATTTCAGTCGGCAATCAGCCCCAGCATTTT.

The chain has TRBV5-1 and TRBJ1-4; a weak D match, TRBD1 (5 bases). The CDR3 length is 15 residues. Germline-derived CDR1 and CDR2 are SGHRS and YFSETQ. Trimming shortened V by 7 bases and J by 7 bases, and 20 bases separated the two germline ends. The CDR3 loop is CASQGGHGGAEKLFF. CDR3 bases: TGCGCCAGCCAGGGAGGGCACGGAGGGGCTGAAAAACTGTTTTTT.

The chain recombines TRBV4-1 with TRBJ1-5, with 7 bases identical to TRBD1. The V segment lost 1 base and the J segment 3 bases; nucleotides outside the gene matches: 6. In germline, CDR1 is MGHRA, CDR2 YSYEKL. The CDR3 consists of 16 residues. CDR3 protein: CASSQVAGGPNQPQHF. CDR3 in DNA: TGCGCCAGCAGCCAAGTGGCAGGGGGACCCAATCAGCCCCAGCATTTT.

The V gene is TRBV4-1, the J gene TRBJ1-1, with D uncertain. Germline V gene data show CDR1 as MGHRA and CDR2 as YSYEKL. V gave up 1 base and J gave up 5 bases, with 14 bases separating them. The CDR3 sequence is 15 residues long. DNA for the CDR3: TGCGCCAGCAGCCAAGGAGGAGCGCGGAGAACTGAAGCTTTCTTT. The encoded protein is CASSQGGARRTEAFF.

V and J are TRBV28 and TRBJ2-5; D unclear. The V gene lost 2 bases and the J gene lost 5 bases, with 12 bases spanning the gap. Per germline, CDR1 MDHEN and CDR2 SYDVKM. This CDR3 is built from 14 residues. The CDR3 DNA reads as TGTGCCAGCAGTTTACCGCTCGGTCGTGAGACCCAGTACTTC. This encodes CASSLPLGRETQYF.

This chain joins TRBV19 and TRBJ1-2, with D maybe TRBD1 (6 bases). V gave up 3 bases and J gave up 8 bases, with 16 bases separating them. The CDR3 is 14 residues long. The germline V gene encodes CDR1 LNHDA and CDR2 SQIVND (reference sequence). CDR3 DNA sequence: TGTGCCAGTAGTATGAACAGGGAGAGAGGAGGCTACACCTTC. Its translation is CASSMNRERGGYTF.

This clone was detected a few times. The genes are TRBV5-4 and TRBJ1-1, with 8 bases aligning to TRBD1. The V segment lost 3 bases and the J segment 2 bases; nucleotides outside the gene matches: 6. CDR1 is SGHNT and CDR2 is YYREEE in the germline V gene (reference sequence). The CDR3 consists of 15 residues. CDR3 protein: CASSSRTGINTEAFF. Here the CDR3 DNA reads TGTGCCAGCAGCTCCCGGACAGGGATAAACACTGAAGCTTTCTTT.

CDR3 in DNA: TGTGCTAGTGGCCCCCTGGGACTAGGCCAAGAGACCCAGTACTTC. Residues: CASGPLGLGQETQYF. The chain carries TRBV12-5 and TRBJ2-5; 8 bases agree with TRBD2. CDR1 is LGHNT and CDR2 is FRNRAP in the germline V gene. The CDR3 has 15 amino acids. Trimming took 6 bases from V and 1 from J; bases not matched to a gene: 7. Complete variable domain (other parts from reference TRBV12-5 and TRBJ2-5): DARVTQTPRHKVTEMGQEVTMRCQPILGHNTVFWYRQTMMQGLELLAYFRNRAPLDDSGMPKDRFSAEMPDATLATLKIQPSEPRDSAVYFCASGPLGLGQETQYFGPGTRLLVL.

This chain connects TRBV4-2 to TRBJ2-5; 10 bases match TRBD1. This CDR3 is 13 amino acids long. CDR1 LGHNA and CDR2 YNFKEQ come from the germline V gene. The J segment lost 4 bases and the V segment lost 4 bases, leaving 0 bases of the junction unmatched. This CDR3 reads CASSRQGAETQYF. Here the CDR3 DNA reads TGTGCCAGCAGCCGACAGGGGGCAGAGACCCAGTACTTC.

This clone was recorded once. This chain connects TRBV10-2 to TRBJ2-7, with unresolved D. The CDR3 contains 15 residues. Germline V gives CDR1 WSHSY, CDR2 SAAADI. The ends were cut back, 8 bases at V and 3 bases at J, with 20 bases in the middle. CDR3 sequence: CASRRMKSMIYEQYF. The CDR3 region has the DNA TGCGCCAGCCGGCGTATGAAGTCAATGATCTACGAGCAGTACTTC.

The chain couples TRBV19 to TRBJ2-7, with a tentative D call TRBD2 (6 bases). The germline V gene has CDR1 LNHDA and CDR2 SQIVND (reference sequence). The CDR3 contains 18 residues. Trimming cost V 5 bases and J 3 bases, with 26 bases left between them. CDR3 nucleotides: TGTGCCAGTAGTCCAGAGGGTAGCGGAGCACTCGGTCGCTACGAGCAGTACTTC. Translating it yields CASSPEGSGALGRYEQYF.

The chain joins TRBV2 to TRBJ1-2, with D tentatively TRBD1 (6 bases). The CDR3 covers 18 residues. The V gene's germline CDR1 is SNHLY and CDR2 FYNNEI. V lost 5 bases, J lost 1 base, and 23 bases lay in between. CDR3 DNA: TGTGCCAGCAGTTCGCAGCTGGGCAGGGGACTATTTAACTATGGCTACACCTTC. Protein product: CASSSQLGRGLFNYGYTF.

V and J are TRBV5-6 and TRBJ1-1; perhaps TRBD1 as D (6 bases). The CDR3 spans 12 residues. Germline-derived CDR1 and CDR2 are SGHDT and YYEEEE. V was trimmed by 5 bases and J by 8 bases, leaving 13 bases between them. The CDR3 DNA is TGTGCCAGCAGTATAAGACAGGCGGAAGCTTTCTTT. Translated: CASSIRQAEAFF.

The V and J genes are TRBV12-5 and TRBJ2-7; D possibly corresponds to TRBD1 (5 bases). CDR1 is LGHNT, CDR2 FRNRAP, per germline. Trimming removed 4 bases at V and 1 base at J, with 26 bases between. This CDR3 comprises 19 residues. CDR3 protein: CASGSPERWGRTVSYEQYF. CDR3 bases: TGTGCTAGTGGTTCCCCAGAACGGTGGGGCAGAACTGTTTCCTACGAGCAGTACTTC.

This chain links TRBV10-3 with TRBJ2-2; TRBD2 is a possible D gene (6 bases). Trimming took 4 bases from V and 3 from J, leaving 12 bases between them. Germline values: CDR1 ENHRY, CDR2 SYGVKD. The CDR3 runs 15 residues. The CDR3 loop reads CAISGRDSYTGELFF. CDR3 nucleotides: TGTGCCATCAGTGGGCGGGACTCTTACACCGGGGAGCTGTTTTTT.

The chain uses TRBV4-2 and TRBJ2-3; the D is unclear. Germline V lookup: CDR1 LGHNA, CDR2 YNFKEQ. This CDR3 contains 15 residues. Trimming shortened V by 0 bases and J by 6 bases, and 13 bases separated the two germline ends. The CDR3 protein is CASSQDIVRKDTQYF. CDR3 in DNA: TGTGCCAGCAGCCAAGATATCGTCAGAAAGGATACGCAGTATTTT.